These 6 T cell receptor beta chains came from one sample sequenced in a study of low-dose radiotherapy and immunotherapy resistance in tumors. Time point in this sample: after trial treatment. Treatment: LDRT plus nivolumab, ipilimumab, low-dose cyclophosphamide and aspirin (RACIN trial). Primers targeting TRAV and TRBV primed first-strand cDNA, covering alpha and beta chains. The authors amplified TCRs for 20 to 25 PCR cycles with a constant-region primer and a V-primer adapter. A single record per CDR3 protein comes from TCRdb applying MiXCR to the reads. This sample has about 100,000 distinct CDR3 sequences; around 21% occur once, and the top ten carry roughly 4%. The sample was PBMCs, taken after low-dose radiotherapy plus immunotherapy. The receptors shown here come from a male donor with prostate cancer.

In nucleotides, the CDR3 is TGTGCCAGCAGCCCCAACGTGGGGGGATCCTACAATGAGCAGTTCTTC. This codes for CASSPNVGGSYNEQFF. The chain joins TRBV13 to TRBJ2-1, with D maybe TRBD2 (6 bases). Germline V gene lookup returns CDR1 PRHDT and CDR2 FYEKMQ (reference sequence). Trimming cost V 5 bases and J 1 base, with 15 bases left between them. The CDR3 is 16 residues long.

In its sample, this clonotype was seen a few times. V and J are TRBV4-1 and TRBJ2-5, with D perhaps TRBD1 (6 bases). CDR3 length: 14 amino acids. Germline lookup yields CDR1 MGHRA and CDR2 YSYEKL. Trimming shortened V by 1 base and J by 5 bases, and 11 bases separated the two germline ends. In nucleotides, the CDR3 is TGCGCCAGCAGCCAAGCCCAGAGGGGGGAGACCCAGTACTTC. It translates to CASSQAQRGETQYF.

This clonotype appeared many times. The V and J genes are TRBV7-2 and TRBJ1-5, with D unclear. Trimming removed 1 base at V and 6 bases at J, with 7 bases between. The CDR3 runs 13 residues. Germline CDR1 SGHTA, CDR2 FQGNSA. The CDR3 region is CASSLVDVQPQHF. CDR3 nucleotide sequence: TGTGCCAGCAGCTTAGTGGACGTTCAGCCCCAGCATTTT.

This clonotype has a handful of counts. The chain couples TRBV20-1 to TRBJ2-7; possibly TRBD1 for D (6 bases). The CDR3 loop spans 12 amino acids. Germline V lookup: CDR1 DFQATT, CDR2 SNEGSKA (reference sequence). The V gene lost 3 bases and the J gene lost 3 bases, with 9 bases spanning the gap. The CDR3 DNA reads as TGCAGTGCTAGGAGGGACATCTACGAGCAGTACTTC. It is translated as CSARRDIYEQYF.

This clonotype was counted at least ten times. This chain links TRBV9 with TRBJ2-1, with 7 bases matching TRBD2. The ends lost 4 bases at V and 3 bases at J; junction bases unmatched: 7. The CDR3 is made up of 15 amino acids. Germline loops: CDR1 SGDLS, CDR2 YYNGEE. CDR3 sequence: CASSSGLEGYNEQFF. The CDR3 DNA sequence: TGTGCCAGCAGCTCCGGACTAGAGGGCTACAATGAGCAGTTCTTC.

The chain is built from TRBV3-1 and TRBJ2-1; D tentatively fits TRBD1 or TRBD2 (5 bases each). Between the trimmed V and J ends, which lost 0 bases and 5 bases, there was a span of 14 bases. Germline V gene lookup returns CDR1 LGHDT and CDR2 YNNKEL (reference sequence). The CDR3 covers 16 residues. CDR3 protein: CASSQDPWGNDNEQFF. Written as DNA, the CDR3 is TGTGCCAGCAGCCAAGATCCCTGGGGGAATGACAATGAGCAGTTCTTC.